These 17 T cell receptor beta chains share one sample of origin, sequenced in a study of T cells after yellow fever vaccination. TCRdb itself ran the 5' RACE reads through MiXCR, one entry per CDR3 protein. The sample holds about 360,000 distinct CDR3 sequences; about 6.2% are singletons and the top ten take about 15%. This material consisted of PBMCs, taken 5 days after the yellow fever booster vaccination. The receptor source for this set is a man aged 30 to 45 who received the YFV17D yellow fever vaccine.

V and J are TRBV28 and TRBJ2-3, with 9 bases that match TRBD2. Germline V gene lookup returns CDR1 MDHEN and CDR2 SYDVKM. V lost 8 bases and J lost 0; bases outside the gene matches: 12. This CDR3 contains 17 residues. The CDR3 DNA sequence: TGTGCCAGCGGCCTGCGCTCTAGCGGGACAAGCACAGATACGCAGTATTTT. It yields the protein CASGLRSSGTSTDTQYF. Based on the CDR3 plus reference TRBV28 and TRBJ2-3, the full variable domain is DVKVTQSSRYLVKRTGEKVFLECVQDMDHENMFWYRQDPGLGLRLIYFSYDVKMKEKGDIPEGYSVSREKKERFSLILESASTNQTSMYLCASGLRSSGTSTDTQYFGPGTRLTVL.

There are a few counts of this clonotype. The chain recombines TRBV5-1 with TRBJ1-2; 8 nucleotides match TRBD1. The CDR3 is 16 amino acids. V lost 5 bases to trimming and J lost 5 bases; unmatched junction nucleotides: 14. Germline values: CDR1 SGHRS, CDR2 YFSETQ. CDR3 coding DNA: TGCGCCAGCAGTTACGGACAGGGAGGCACTGGGTATGGCTACACCTTC. This gives the protein CASSYGQGGTGYGYTF.

At least ten counts were recorded for this clonotype. The chain combines TRBV29-1 with TRBJ2-2; D is unresolved. V dropped 6 bases and J dropped 4 bases, with 15 bases sitting between them. Germline-derived CDR1 and CDR2 are SQVTM and ANQGSEA. The CDR3 is 14 amino acids. Here the CDR3 DNA reads TGCAGCGTGGGGTCTGGCCCGATCACCGGGGAGCTGTTTTTT. It codes for CSVGSGPITGELFF.

The chain carries TRBV9 and TRBJ2-5, with D maybe TRBD2 (6 bases). The V and J ends lost 0 bases and 5 bases respectively, with 20 bases between them. CDR1 and CDR2 from the germline V gene are SGDLS and YYNGEE. The CDR3 length is 17 residues. CDR3 residues: CASSVGFSGVSVETQYF. The CDR3, as DNA: TGTGCCAGCAGCGTAGGGTTTAGCGGAGTCTCGGTGGAGACCCAGTACTTC.

As regards this clonotype: This may be a read error, as it is one base from a much larger clone. The chain links TRBV20-1 to TRBJ2-7; 8 bases are a match to TRBD2. The V gene end was trimmed by 4 bases and the J gene end by 2 bases; junction bases not matched to a gene: 7. Germline assignment: CDR1 DFQATT and CDR2 SNEGSKA (reference sequence). The CDR3 is made up of 14 amino acids. The DNA for the CDR3 is TGCAGTGCTATAGATCTAGCGGGCACCTACGAGCAGTACTTC. This encodes CSAIDLAGTYEQYF.

The chain joins TRBV7-2 to TRBJ2-2; D is undetermined. The V end was cut by 2 bases, the J end by 7 bases, with 11 bases between. The CDR3 loop spans 14 amino acids. CDR1 is SGHTA, CDR2 FQGNSA, per germline. The CDR3 spells CASSLYSIGGELFF. In nucleotides, the CDR3 is TGTGCCAGCAGCTTATACTCCATCGGCGGGGAGCTGTTTTTT.

This clonotype was seen just once. One end of the junction varies from germline; a read error may be responsible. CDR3 loop: CASSLRAGRTGELFF. The CDR3 DNA sequence: TGTGCCAGCAGCCTCAGGGCAGGACGGACCGGGGAGCTATTTTTT. This rearrangement joins TRBV7-2 to TRBJ2-2; perhaps D is TRBD1 or TRBD2 (5 bases each). This CDR3 comprises 15 residues. Per germline, CDR1 SGHTA and CDR2 FQGNSA.

Points on this clonotype: One end of the junction varies from germline; a read error may be responsible. The rearrangement links TRBV20-1 to TRBJ2-3; possible D gene TRBD2, 6 bases. This CDR3 spans 16 amino acids. Germline CDR1 DFQATT, CDR2 SNEGSKA (reference sequence). CDR3 sequence: CCARDPRRTGADTQYF. Here the CDR3 DNA reads TGCTGTGCTAGAGATCCGCGGAGAACGGGGGCAGATACGCAGTATTTT.

This clonotype has just one count. The V gene is TRBV15, the J gene TRBJ2-1; TRBD1 aligns across 7 bases. Per germline, CDR1 LNHNV and CDR2 YYDKDF (reference sequence). The CDR3 contains 16 residues. The trim removed 1 base at V and 1 base at J, leaving 4 bases unmatched. The CDR3 DNA reads as TGTGCCACCAGCAGAGTCGGCAGGGGGTCCTACAATGAGCAGTTCTTC. Translating gives CATSRVGRGSYNEQFF.

This clonotype was recorded a few times. The chain uses TRBV24-1 and TRBJ2-3; D is undetermined. Germline V lookup: CDR1 KGHDR, CDR2 SFDVKD. The CDR3 spans 13 residues. Trimming shortened V by 5 bases and J by 1 base, and 6 bases separated the two germline ends. The CDR3 loop is CATSGPGTDTQYF. In nucleotides, the CDR3 is TGTGCCACCAGTGGCCCTGGCACAGATACGCAGTATTTT.

A few counts support this clonotype. V usage is TRBV11-2 and J usage is TRBJ2-1, with D perhaps matching TRBD1 (5 bases). The V gene lost 1 base and the J gene lost 0 bases, with 10 bases spanning the gap. Germline CDR1 and CDR2: SGHAT and FQNNGV. This CDR3 comprises 16 residues. The CDR3 loop reads CASSLVGANSYNEQFF. CDR3 bases: TGTGCCAGCAGCTTAGTTGGGGCTAACTCCTACAATGAGCAGTTCTTC.

This clonotype was recorded a few times. The chain couples TRBV5-1 to TRBJ1-4; no definite D call. The CDR3 is 15 residues long. Trimming removed 0 bases at V and 0 bases at J, with 6 bases between. Germline V gives CDR1 SGHRS, CDR2 YFSETQ. CDR3 sequence reads: CASSLVAATNEKLFF. DNA of the CDR3: TGCGCCAGCAGCTTGGTTGCAGCAACTAATGAAAAACTGTTTTTT.

V usage is TRBV7-9 and J usage is TRBJ2-4; a possible D gene is TRBD2 (6 bases). The germline V and J ends were trimmed by 5 bases and 12 bases, with 17 bases remaining between them. There are 13 residues in the CDR3. Germline V CDR1 and CDR2: SEHNR, FQNEAQ (reference sequence). DNA for the CDR3: TGTGCCAGCAGCCAGGGACTTTTCTCAGCTCAGTACTTC. This encodes CASSQGLFSAQYF.

This clonotype was seen many times. This rearrangement joins TRBV30 to TRBJ2-1; TRBD2 is a possible D gene (6 bases). The CDR3 loop spans 15 amino acids. CDR1 is GTSNPN and CDR2 is SVGIG in the germline V gene (reference sequence). Deletions cut 0 bases from V and 7 bases from J, with 16 bases between. The CDR3: CAWSVGAGPWNEQFF. DNA of the CDR3: TGTGCCTGGAGTGTAGGAGCGGGTCCTTGGAATGAGCAGTTCTTC.

Points on this clonotype: A much bigger clone sits one base away, suggesting this may be a read error. V gene TRBV24-1 combines with J gene TRBJ2-5, with 7 bases identical to TRBD1. This CDR3 contains 15 residues. Germline-derived CDR1 and CDR2 are KGHDR and SFDVKD. V lost 4 bases and J lost 0; bases outside the gene matches: 4. CDR3: CATSEAGTDQETQYF. CDR3 in DNA: TGTGCCACCAGTGAAGCCGGGACAGACCAAGAGACCCAGTACTTC.

V gene TRBV7-2 combines with J gene TRBJ2-5, with 8 bases that match TRBD2. The CDR3 runs 15 residues. Germline V lookup: CDR1 SGHTA, CDR2 FQGNSA. The ends lost 5 bases at V and 3 bases at J; junction bases unmatched: 8. DNA for the CDR3: TGTGCCAGCAGCCTCTTCGGGAGGGCCGAAGAGACCCAGTACTTC. It translates to CASSLFGRAEETQYF.

This clonotype was seen a handful of times. This chain links TRBV12-3 or TRBV12-4 with TRBJ2-2; D uncertain. The CDR3 totals 12 residues. V gave up 4 bases and J gave up 7 bases, with 7 bases separating them. CDR3 sequence reads: CASSSYLGELFF. The CDR3 region has the DNA TGTGCCAGCAGTTCCTATCTCGGGGAGCTGTTTTTT.